This T cell receptor beta chain is from a study of T cell changes during pregnancy in multiple sclerosis. This clone was observed a single time. Germline values: CDR1 SGHNT, CDR2 YENEEA. The CDR3 is 14 amino acids. V lost 3 bases, J lost 4 bases, and 7 bases lay in between. Sequencing was performed with immunoSEQ multiplex PCR; in TCRdb, only in-frame clones are kept and a portion is missing. Here the sample spans nearly 60,000 clones, more than 80% being singletons. The source is a female donor in good health, enrolled as a control in a pregnancy study. J is TRBJ1-6 and V is TRBV11-3, with unresolved D. Sequencing used CD4+ T cells from peripheral blood mononuclear cells, obtained after pregnancy. CDR3 loop: CASSLTQYNSPLHF. The CDR3 bases are TGTGCCAGCAGCTTGACACAGTATAATTCACCCCTCCACTTT.